This T cell receptor beta chain was observed in a study of cytomegalovirus exposure and HLA in healthy donors. Turning to this clone: No antigen is known for it.

Both 60 Vbeta primers and 13 Jbeta primers went into the PCR. Profiling relied on immunoSEQ multiplex PCR, and the TCRdb table lists in-frame clones only, not all of them. Of around 200,000 clones in the sample, roughly four fifths were seen once. General study findings and limits: By a later analysis, the bulk of CMV-associated TCR beta chains appeared HLA-restricted.

Sequencing used PBMCs. This receptor was identified in a woman aged 45 to 65 in good health and CMV-seropositive.

Here the CDR3 reads CSVDWWQGAHYGYTF. The CDR3 DNA sequence: TGCAGCGTTGATTGGTGGCAGGGGGCCCACTATGGCTACACCTTC. The rearrangement uses TRBV29-1 and TRBJ1-2, with 8 bases lining up with TRBD1. J gave up 3 bases and V 3 bases, and 9 bases lay outside the gene matches. Germline values: CDR1 SQVTM, CDR2 ANQGSEA. This CDR3 is 15 amino acids long.